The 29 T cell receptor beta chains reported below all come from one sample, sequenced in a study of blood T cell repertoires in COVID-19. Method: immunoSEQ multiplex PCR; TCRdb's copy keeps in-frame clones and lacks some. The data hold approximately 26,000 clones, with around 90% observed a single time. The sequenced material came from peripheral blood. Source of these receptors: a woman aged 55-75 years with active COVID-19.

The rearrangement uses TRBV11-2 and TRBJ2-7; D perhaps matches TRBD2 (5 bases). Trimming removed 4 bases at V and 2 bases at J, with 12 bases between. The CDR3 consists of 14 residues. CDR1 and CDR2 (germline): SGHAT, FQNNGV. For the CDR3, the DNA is TGTGCCAGCAGCTCCCTGTGGGAGCCCTACGAGCAGTACTTC. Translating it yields CASSSLWEPYEQYF.

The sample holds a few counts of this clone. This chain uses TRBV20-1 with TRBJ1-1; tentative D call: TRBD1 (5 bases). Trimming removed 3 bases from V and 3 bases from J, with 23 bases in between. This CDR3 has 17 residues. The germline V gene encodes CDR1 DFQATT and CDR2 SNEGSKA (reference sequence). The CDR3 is CSASTLGAQEWDTEAFF. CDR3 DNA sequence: TGCAGTGCTAGTACCTTAGGGGCGCAGGAGTGGGACACTGAAGCTTTCTTT.

CDR3 DNA: TGTGCCAGCAGTCCGGAACTGCGGGGGAGCCAGGGAGATACGCAGTATTTT. Amino acids: CASSPELRGSQGDTQYF. This chain links TRBV5-6 with TRBJ2-3; TRBD2 aligns across 7 bases. This CDR3 contains 17 residues. Germline trimming cut 5 bases from V and 5 bases from J; bases unmatched to any gene: 17. Germline V gene sequence: CDR1 SGHDT, CDR2 YYEEEE. The full variable domain, its missing parts supplied by reference TRBV5-6 and TRBJ2-3, is DAGVTQSPTHLIKTRGQQVTLRCSPKSGHDTVSWYQQALGQGPQFIFQYYEEEERQRGNFPDRFSGHQFPNYSSELNVNALLLGDSALYLCASSPELRGSQGDTQYFGPGTRLTVL.

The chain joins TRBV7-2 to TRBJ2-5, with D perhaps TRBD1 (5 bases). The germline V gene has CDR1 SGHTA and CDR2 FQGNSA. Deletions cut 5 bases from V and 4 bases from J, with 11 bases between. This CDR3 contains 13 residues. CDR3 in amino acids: CASSIRGGETQYF. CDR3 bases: TGTGCCAGCAGCATTAGGGGTGGAGAGACCCAGTACTTC.

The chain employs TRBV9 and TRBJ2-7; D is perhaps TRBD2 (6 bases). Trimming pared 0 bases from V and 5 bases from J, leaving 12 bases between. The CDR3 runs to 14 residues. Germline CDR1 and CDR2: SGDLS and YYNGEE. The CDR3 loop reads CASSVGLEGDEQYF. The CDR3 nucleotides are TGTGCCAGCAGCGTAGGACTAGAGGGTGACGAGCAGTACTTC.

This CDR3 reads CASSLSYSPLHF. In DNA, the CDR3 is TGTGCCAGCAGTTTGTCTTATTCACCCCTCCACTTT. The chain employs TRBV12-3 or TRBV12-4 and TRBJ1-6; D unresolved. The CDR3 runs to 12 residues. Trimming shortened V by 3 bases and J by 8 bases, and 5 bases separated the two germline ends.

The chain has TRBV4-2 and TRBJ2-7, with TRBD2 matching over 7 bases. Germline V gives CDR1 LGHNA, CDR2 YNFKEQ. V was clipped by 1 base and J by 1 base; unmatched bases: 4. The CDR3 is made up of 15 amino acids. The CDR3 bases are TGTGCCAGCAGCCAAGCGCCTAGCGGATCCTACGAGCAGTACTTC. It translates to CASSQAPSGSYEQYF.

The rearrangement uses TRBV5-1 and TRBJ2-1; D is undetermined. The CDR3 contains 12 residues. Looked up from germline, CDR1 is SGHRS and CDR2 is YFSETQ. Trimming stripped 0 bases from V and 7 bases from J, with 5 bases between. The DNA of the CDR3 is TGCGCCAGCAGCTTGGCCGTAAATGAGCAGTTCTTC. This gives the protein CASSLAVNEQFF.

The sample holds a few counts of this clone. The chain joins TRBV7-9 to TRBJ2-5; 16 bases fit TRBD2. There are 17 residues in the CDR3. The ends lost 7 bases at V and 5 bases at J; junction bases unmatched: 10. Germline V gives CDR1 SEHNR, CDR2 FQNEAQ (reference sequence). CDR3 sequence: CASTRQGLAGGLETQYF. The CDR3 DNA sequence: TGTGCCAGCACCCGCCAGGGACTAGCGGGAGGGTTGGAGACCCAGTACTTC.

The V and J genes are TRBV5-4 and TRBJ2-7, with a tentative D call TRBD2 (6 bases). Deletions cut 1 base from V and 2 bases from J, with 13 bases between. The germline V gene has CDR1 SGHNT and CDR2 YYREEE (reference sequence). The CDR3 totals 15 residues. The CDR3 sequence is CASSLWAGITYEQYF. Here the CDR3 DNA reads TGTGCCAGCAGCTTGTGGGCGGGAATTACCTACGAGCAGTACTTC.

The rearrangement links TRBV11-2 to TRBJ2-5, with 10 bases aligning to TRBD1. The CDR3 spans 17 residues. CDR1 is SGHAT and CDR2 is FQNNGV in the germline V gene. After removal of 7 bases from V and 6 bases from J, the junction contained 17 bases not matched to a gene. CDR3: CASMTGGALGVGKTQYF. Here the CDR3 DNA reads TGTGCCAGCATGACAGGGGGCGCTTTGGGGGTCGGAAAGACCCAGTACTTC. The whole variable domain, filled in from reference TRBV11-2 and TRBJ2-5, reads EAGVAQSPRYKIIEKRQSVAFWCNPISGHATLYWYQQILGQGPKLLIQFQNNGVVDDSQLPKDRFSAERLKGVDSTLKIQPAKLEDSAVYLCASMTGGALGVGKTQYFGPGTRLLVL.

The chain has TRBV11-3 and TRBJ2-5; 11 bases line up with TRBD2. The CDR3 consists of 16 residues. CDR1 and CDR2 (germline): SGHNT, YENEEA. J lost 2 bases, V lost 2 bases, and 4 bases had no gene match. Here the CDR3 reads CASSLKGLAVQETQYF. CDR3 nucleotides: TGTGCCAGCAGCTTAAAGGGACTAGCGGTACAAGAGACCCAGTACTTC.

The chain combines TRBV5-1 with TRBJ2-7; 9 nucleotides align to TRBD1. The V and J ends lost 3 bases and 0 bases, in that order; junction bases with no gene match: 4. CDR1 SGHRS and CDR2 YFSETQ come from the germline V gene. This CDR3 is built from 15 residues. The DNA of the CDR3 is TGCGCCAGCAGCTCAGGACAGGGGAGCTCCTACGAGCAGTACTTC. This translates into CASSSGQGSSYEQYF.

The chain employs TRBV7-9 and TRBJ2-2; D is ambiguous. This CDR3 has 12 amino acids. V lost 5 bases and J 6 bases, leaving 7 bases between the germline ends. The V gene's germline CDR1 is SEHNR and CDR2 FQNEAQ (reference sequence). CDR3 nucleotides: TGTGCCAGCAGCCTCCCTCCCGGGGAGCTGTTTTTT. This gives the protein CASSLPPGELFF.

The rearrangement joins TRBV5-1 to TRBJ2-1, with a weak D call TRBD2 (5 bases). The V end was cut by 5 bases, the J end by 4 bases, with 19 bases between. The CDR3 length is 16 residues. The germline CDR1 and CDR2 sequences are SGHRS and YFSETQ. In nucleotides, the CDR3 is TGCGCCAGCAGGGTTGTGGGAGTCAACCCTTACAATGAGCAGTTCTTC. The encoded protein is CASRVVGVNPYNEQFF.

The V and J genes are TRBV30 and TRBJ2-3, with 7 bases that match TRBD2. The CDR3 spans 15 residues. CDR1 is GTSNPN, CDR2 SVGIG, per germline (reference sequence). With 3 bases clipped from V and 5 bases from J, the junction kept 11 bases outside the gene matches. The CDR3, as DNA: TGTGCCTGGAGCAATGATGGCGGGGAGGGAGATACGCAGTATTTT. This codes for CAWSNDGGEGDTQYF.

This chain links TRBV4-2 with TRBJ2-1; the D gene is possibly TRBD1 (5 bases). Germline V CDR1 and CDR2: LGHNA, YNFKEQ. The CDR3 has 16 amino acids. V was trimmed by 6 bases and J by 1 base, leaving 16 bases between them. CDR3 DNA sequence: TGTGCCAGCAGTCGCGGAGCTGGGGCGTCCTACAATGAGCAGTTCTTC. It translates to CASSRGAGASYNEQFF.

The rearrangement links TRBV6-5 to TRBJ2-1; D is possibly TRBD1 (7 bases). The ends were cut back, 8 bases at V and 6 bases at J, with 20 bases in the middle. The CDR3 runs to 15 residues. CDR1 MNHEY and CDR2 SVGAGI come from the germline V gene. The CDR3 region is CASHLVQGGSNEQFF. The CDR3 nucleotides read TGTGCCAGCCACCTAGTGCAGGGGGGATCCAATGAGCAGTTCTTC.

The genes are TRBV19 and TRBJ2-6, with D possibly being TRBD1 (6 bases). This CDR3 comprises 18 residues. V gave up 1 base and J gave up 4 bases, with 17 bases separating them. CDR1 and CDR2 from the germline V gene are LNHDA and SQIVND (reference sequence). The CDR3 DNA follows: TGTGCCAGTAGTATAGTAGGACAGAGGGCGCCCGGGGCCAACGTCCTGACTTTC. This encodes CASSIVGQRAPGANVLTF. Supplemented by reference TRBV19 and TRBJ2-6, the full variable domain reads DGGITQSPKYLFRKEGQNVTLSCEQNLNHDAMYWYRQDPGQGLRLIYYSQIVNDFQKGDIAEGYSVSREKKESFPLTVTSAQKNPTAFYLCASSIVGQRAPGANVLTFGAGSRLTVL.

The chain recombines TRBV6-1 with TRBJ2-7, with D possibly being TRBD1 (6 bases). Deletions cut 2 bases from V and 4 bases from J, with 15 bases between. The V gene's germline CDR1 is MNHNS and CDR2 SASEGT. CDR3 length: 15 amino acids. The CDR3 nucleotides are TGTGCCAGCAGTGAACCGGGACATGGGTCTTACGAGCAGTACTTC. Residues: CASSEPGHGSYEQYF.

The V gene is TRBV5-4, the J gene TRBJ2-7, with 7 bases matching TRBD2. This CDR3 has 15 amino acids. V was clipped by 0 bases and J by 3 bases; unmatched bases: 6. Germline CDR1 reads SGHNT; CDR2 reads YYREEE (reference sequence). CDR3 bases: TGTGCCAGCAGCTTGGCCGTGGGAGGGATCTACGAGCAGTACTTC. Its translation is CASSLAVGGIYEQYF.

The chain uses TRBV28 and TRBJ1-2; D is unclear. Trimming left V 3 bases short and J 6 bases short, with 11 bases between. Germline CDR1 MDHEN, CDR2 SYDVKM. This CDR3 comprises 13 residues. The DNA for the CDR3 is TGTGCCAGCAGTTTGTGGTCCGCGGATGGCTACACCTTC. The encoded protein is CASSLWSADGYTF.

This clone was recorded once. CDR3 sequence: CASSFLGQGGTEAFF. As DNA, the CDR3 is TGTGCCAGCAGCTTCCTCGGGCAGGGAGGAACTGAAGCTTTCTTT. The chain combines TRBV11-1 with TRBJ1-1, with D possibly being TRBD1 (5 bases). V was pared by 3 bases and J by 5 bases, with 16 bases between. Germline values: CDR1 SGHAT, CDR2 FQDESV (reference sequence). This CDR3 has 15 amino acids.

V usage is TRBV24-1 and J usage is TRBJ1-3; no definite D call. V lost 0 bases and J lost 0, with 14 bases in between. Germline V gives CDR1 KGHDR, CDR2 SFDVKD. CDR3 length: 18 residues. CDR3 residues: CATSDLALEYHSGNTIYF. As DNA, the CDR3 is TGTGCCACCAGTGATTTGGCCTTAGAATACCACTCTGGAAACACCATATATTTT.

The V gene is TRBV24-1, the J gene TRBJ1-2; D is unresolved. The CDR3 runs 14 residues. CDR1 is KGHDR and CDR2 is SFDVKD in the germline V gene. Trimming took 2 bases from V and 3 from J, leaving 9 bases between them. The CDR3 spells CATSDSATYYGYTF. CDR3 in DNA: TGTGCCACCAGTGATTCCGCGACTTACTATGGCTACACCTTC.

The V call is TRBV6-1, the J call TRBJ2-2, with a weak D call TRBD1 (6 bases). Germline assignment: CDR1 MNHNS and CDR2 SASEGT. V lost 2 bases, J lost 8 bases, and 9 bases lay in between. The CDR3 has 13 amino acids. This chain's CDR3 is CASSEIGTGELFF. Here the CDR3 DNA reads TGTGCCAGCAGTGAAATTGGGACAGGGGAGCTGTTTTTT.

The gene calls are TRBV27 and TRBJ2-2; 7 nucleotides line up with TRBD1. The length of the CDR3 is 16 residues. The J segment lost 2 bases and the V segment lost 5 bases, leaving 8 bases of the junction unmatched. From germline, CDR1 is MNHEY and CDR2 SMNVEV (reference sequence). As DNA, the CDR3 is TGTGCCAGCAGTCCCACAGGGGTCGTTAACACCGGGGAGCTGTTTTTT. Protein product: CASSPTGVVNTGELFF.

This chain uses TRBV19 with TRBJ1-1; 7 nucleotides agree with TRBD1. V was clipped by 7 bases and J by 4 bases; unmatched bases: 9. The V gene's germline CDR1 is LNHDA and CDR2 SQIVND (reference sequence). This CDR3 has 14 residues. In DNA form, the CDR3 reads TGTGCCAGTATTCAAGACAGGGCGAGCACTGAAGCTTTCTTT. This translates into CASIQDRASTEAFF.

The CDR3 region has the DNA TGTGCCAGCAGCAAAGCCCTAGGACAGGGACGGGAGACCCAGTACTTC. Translating it yields CASSKALGQGRETQYF. The gene calls are TRBV21-1 and TRBJ2-5; the table's D call, TRBD1, was not checked against the DNA. TRBV21-1 is classified as a pseudogene. The CDR3 sequence is 16 residues long.